This T cell receptor beta chain is drawn from a study of shared clonotypes between healthy human individuals. Findings and limits, study-wide: Clonotypes not shared had lower generation probabilities than those common to all four donors.

The authors' processing: Owing to the provision of junction-only sequences devoid of quality scores by immunoSEQ, filtering differed. The method was immunoSEQ multiplex PCR; TCRdb's version includes in-frame clones alone and lacks a portion of them. V, J and clone size are taken as reported in that table, and D and trimming were inferred from the DNA itself. The sample holds 660,000 or so clones, approximately 96% seen once. The ends were cut back, 6 bases at V and 4 bases at J, with 6 bases in the middle. Germline V lookup: CDR1 MDHEN, CDR2 SYDVKM. The CDR3 has 11 residues. Naive-designated CD8 cells lacked CD45RO, were positively enriched for CCR7, and omitted terminally differentiated effector memory CD45RA+ cells. All of the donors resided in Nashville, Tennessee, and each was a Caucasian adult. Notes on this clone: Antigen specificity is unknown. Other DNA sequences of this sample code for an identical CDR3.

The sequence was obtained from a woman aged 25-40 years in good health. The chain recombines TRBV28 with TRBJ1-1, with D unresolved. Specimen: naive CD8+ T cells sorted from blood. In DNA, the CDR3 is TGTGCCAGCAGCCCGTCCACTGAAGCTTTCTTT. Protein: CASSPSTEAFF.